Listed here are 32 T cell receptor beta chains from one sample, sequenced in a study of cytomegalovirus exposure and HLA in healthy donors. The PCR ran on 60 Vbeta and 13 Jbeta primers. Generated by immunoSEQ multiplex PCR, the TCRdb table keeps only in-frame clones and is missing some. The table includes 150,000 to 200,000 clones, around three quarters detected once. The specimen sequenced was PBMCs. These receptors came from a woman in her 40s in good health and CMV-seronegative.

This clone was picked up a small number of times. The chain combines TRBV19 with TRBJ1-5; 10 nucleotides line up with TRBD1. J gave up 3 bases and V 5 bases, and 7 bases lay outside the gene matches. Germline-derived CDR1 and CDR2 are LNHDA and SQIVND (reference sequence). This CDR3 region has 16 residues. In nucleotides, the CDR3 is TGTGCCAGTAGTTCGTTAGGACAGGGGGACAATCAGCCCCAGCATTTT. It yields the protein CASSSLGQGDNQPQHF.

V and J are TRBV5-6 and TRBJ1-5; 8 bases are shared with TRBD1. The CDR3 consists of 16 residues. Germline V gene sequence: CDR1 SGHDT, CDR2 YYEEEE. The J segment lost 1 base and the V segment lost 1 base, leaving 4 bases of the junction unmatched. The DNA of the CDR3 is TGTGCCAGCAGCTTGTGGACAGGGCGGAGCAATCAGCCCCAGCATTTT. It translates to CASSLWTGRSNQPQHF.

This chain joins TRBV7-6 and TRBJ2-3; possibly TRBD2 for D (7 bases). Germline assignment: CDR1 SGHVS and CDR2 FNYEAQ. The CDR3 is 15 residues long. Trimming removed 4 bases from V and 2 bases from J, with 13 bases in between. DNA for the CDR3: TGTGCCAGCAGCTGGGGGGGGACATCCACAGATACGCAGTATTTT. This encodes CASSWGGTSTDTQYF.

The rearrangement uses TRBV6-5 and TRBJ1-2; possible D gene TRBD1, 6 bases. Germline V lookup: CDR1 MNHEY, CDR2 SVGAGI. The CDR3 totals 13 residues. Trimming shortened V by 0 bases and J by 12 bases, and 14 bases separated the two germline ends. This CDR3 is CASSYSAGGQNTF. The CDR3 DNA follows: TGTGCCAGCAGTTACTCTGCGGGGGGGCAGAACACCTTC.

This clone has just one count. This chain connects TRBV2 to TRBJ2-5; D gene uncertain. V was trimmed by 2 bases and J by 5 bases, leaving 12 bases between them. The CDR3 loop spans 14 amino acids. Germline V gene data show CDR1 as SNHLY and CDR2 as FYNNEI. CDR3: CASSEKYPAETQYF. The CDR3 nucleotides read TGTGCCAGCAGTGAAAAGTACCCTGCGGAGACCCAGTACTTC. The whole variable domain, filled in from reference TRBV2 and TRBJ2-5, reads EPEVTQTPSHQVTQMGQEVILRCVPISNHLYFYWYRQILGQKVEFLVSFYNNEISEKSEIFDDQFSVERPDGSNFTLKIRSTKLEDSAMYFCASSEKYPAETQYFGPGTRLLVL.

CDR3 DNA: TGCGCCAGCAGCCCCGGAAGGGCGGAGGACGAGCAGTACTTC. Its protein is CASSPGRAEDEQYF. V gene TRBV5-1 combines with J gene TRBJ2-7; D may be TRBD2 (5 bases). V lost 4 bases to trimming and J lost 5 bases, with 16 bases between them. CDR1 SGHRS and CDR2 YFSETQ come from the germline V gene. The CDR3 has 14 amino acids.

This clone was seen a handful of times. The V gene is TRBV5-1, the J gene TRBJ2-3; 11 nucleotides agree with TRBD2. The V and J ends lost 3 bases and 3 bases, in that order; junction bases with no gene match: 6. Germline V gives CDR1 SGHRS, CDR2 YFSETQ. The length of the CDR3 is 16 residues. The CDR3 here is CASSSGGTSGTDTQYF. CDR3 sequence (DNA): TGCGCCAGCAGCTCCGGGGGGACTAGCGGTACAGATACGCAGTATTTT.

The chain joins TRBV9 to TRBJ2-1; TRBD1 is a possible D gene (5 bases). This CDR3 comprises 15 residues. Trimming pared 0 bases from V and 0 bases from J, leaving 7 bases between. Germline V gene data show CDR1 as SGDLS and CDR2 as YYNGEE. The CDR3 loop reads CASSVEGFSYNEQFF. Here the CDR3 DNA reads TGTGCCAGCAGCGTAGAGGGGTTCTCCTACAATGAGCAGTTCTTC.

CDR3 bases: TGCAGCGTTGAAGATGGCCACTACGAGCAGTACTTC. It yields the protein CSVEDGHYEQYF. The gene calls are TRBV29-1 and TRBJ2-7; D ambiguous. Germline lookup yields CDR1 SQVTM and CDR2 ANQGSEA. The V gene lost 0 bases and the J gene lost 3 bases, with 6 bases spanning the gap. The CDR3 loop spans 12 amino acids.

In DNA, the CDR3 is TGCGCCAGCAGCTTACCCCTAGGCACCGGGGAGACCCAGTACTTC. Translation gives CASSLPLGTGETQYF. This sequence joins TRBV5-1 and TRBJ2-5; D not resolved. Trimming shortened V by 2 bases and J by 5 bases, and 16 bases separated the two germline ends. This CDR3 is 15 amino acids long. The V gene's germline CDR1 is SGHRS and CDR2 YFSETQ. The full variable domain, rest sourced from reference TRBV5-1 and TRBJ2-5, is KAGVTQTPRYLIKTRGQQVTLSCSPISGHRSVSWYQQTPGQGLQFLFEYFSETQRNKGNFPGRFSGRQFSNSRSEMNVSTLELGDSALYLCASSLPLGTGETQYFGPGTRLLVL.

This clone was detected only a few times. The V gene is TRBV30, the J gene TRBJ1-4; the D gene is possibly TRBD1 (5 bases). The germline CDR1 and CDR2 sequences are GTSNPN and SVGIG (reference sequence). This CDR3 contains 17 residues. V was trimmed by 2 bases and J by 8 bases, leaving 24 bases between them. For the CDR3, the DNA is TGTGCCTGGAGTTCGACCGGGATGAGGGGCGCGGGGGAAAAACTGTTTTTT. This sequence encodes CAWSSTGMRGAGEKLFF.

V gene TRBV6-1 combines with J gene TRBJ2-3; D not certain. CDR1 and CDR2 (germline): MNHNS, SASEGT. The ends were cut back, 1 base at V and 2 bases at J, with 10 bases in the middle. The CDR3 contains 15 residues. CDR3 sequence: CASSEVGGATDTQYF. The CDR3 DNA reads as TGTGCCAGCAGTGAAGTCGGCGGAGCCACAGATACGCAGTATTTT.

The V and J genes are TRBV7-2 and TRBJ2-5, with TRBD1 matching over 8 bases. CDR1 is SGHTA and CDR2 is FQGNSA in the germline V gene. Trimming took 0 bases from V and 4 from J; bases not matched to a gene: 7. This CDR3 has 16 amino acids. CDR3 nucleotide sequence: TGTGCCAGCAGCTTAGCTACGGCAGGGGGCGGAGAGACCCAGTACTTC. It translates to CASSLATAGGGETQYF. The whole variable domain, filled in from reference TRBV7-2 and TRBJ2-5, reads GAGVSQSPSNKVTEKGKDVELRCDPISGHTALYWYRQSLGQGLEFLIYFQGNSAPDKSGLPSDRFSAERTGGSVSTLTIQRTQQEDSAVYLCASSLATAGGGETQYFGPGTRLLVL.

V usage is TRBV28 and J usage is TRBJ1-2; possible D gene TRBD1, 5 bases. V was clipped by 6 bases and J by 4 bases, with 15 bases between them. Germline CDR1 MDHEN, CDR2 SYDVKM. The CDR3 is 14 amino acids. CDR3 nucleotides: TGTGCCAGCAGGACCGGGACTCGGGCCTATGGCTACACCTTC. Translation: CASRTGTRAYGYTF.

CDR3 sequence: CASSYGTGDYEQYF. Written as DNA, the CDR3 is TGTGCCAGCAGTTACGGGACAGGGGATTACGAGCAGTACTTC. This chain uses TRBV28 with TRBJ2-7, with 10 nucleotides matching TRBD1. Germline loops: CDR1 MDHEN, CDR2 SYDVKM. V gave up 4 bases and J gave up 4 bases; unmatched junction bases: 4. The CDR3 is 14 amino acids.

V is TRBV30 and J is TRBJ2-7; D is uncertain. V was cut by 2 bases and J by 5 bases, with 7 bases left in between. From germline, CDR1 is GTSNPN and CDR2 SVGIG (reference sequence). The CDR3 is 11 residues long. In DNA form, the CDR3 reads TGTGCCTGGAGTACTGTCCACGAGCAGTACTTC. Translation gives CAWSTVHEQYF. The full variable domain, completed using reference TRBV30 and TRBJ2-7, is SQTIHQWPATLVQPVGSPLSLECTVEGTSNPNLYWYRQAAGRGLQLLFYSVGIGQISSEVPQNLSASRPQDRQFILSSKKLLLSDSGFYLCAWSTVHEQYFGPGTRLTVT.

The V gene is TRBV29-1, the J gene TRBJ1-1; D not resolved. The V and J ends lost 7 bases and 3 bases respectively, with 6 bases between them. Germline V gene sequence: CDR1 SQVTM, CDR2 ANQGSEA. This CDR3 has 10 amino acids. The CDR3 reads CSGQHTEAFF. In DNA, the CDR3 is TGCAGCGGACAACACACTGAAGCTTTCTTT.

V gene TRBV11-3 combines with J gene TRBJ1-1, with a tentative D call TRBD1 (5 bases). The CDR3 totals 13 residues. In germline, CDR1 is SGHNT, CDR2 YENEEA. The V gene lost 5 bases and the J gene lost 8 bases, with 15 bases spanning the gap. Here the CDR3 reads CASSKAPDREAFF. The CDR3 region has the DNA TGTGCCAGCAGCAAGGCCCCCGACAGAGAAGCTTTCTTT.

The chain recombines TRBV30 with TRBJ2-5; D ambiguous. Germline V CDR1 and CDR2: GTSNPN, SVGIG (reference sequence). The V end was cut by 3 bases, the J end by 3 bases, with 5 bases between. CDR3 length: 11 amino acids. This CDR3 reads CAWSPEETQYF. In DNA form, the CDR3 reads TGTGCCTGGAGCCCGGAAGAGACCCAGTACTTC.

This clone showed up just a few times. The chain is built from TRBV5-1 and TRBJ2-7; 9 nucleotides agree with TRBD1. Per the germline V gene, CDR1 is SGHRS and CDR2 is YFSETQ. V trimming: 0 bases; J trimming: 7 bases; junction bases outside the gene matches: 2. CDR3 length equals 13 residues. The DNA for the CDR3 is TGCGCCAGCAGCTTGGAGGGGACAGGGGAGCAGTACTTC. It yields the protein CASSLEGTGEQYF.

The J gene is TRBJ1-2, the V gene TRBV5-8, with D possibly TRBD1 on 6 matching bases. Germline V gene lookup returns CDR1 SGHTS and CDR2 YDEGEE. The V end was cut by 0 bases, the J end by 7 bases, with 19 bases between. CDR3 length: 16 residues. The chain's CDR3 is CASSLADRLIRGGYTF. The CDR3 region has the DNA TGTGCCAGCAGCTTGGCCGACAGGTTAATTCGAGGTGGCTACACCTTC.

The V call is TRBV6-5, the J call TRBJ2-7; D not certain. V shed 0 bases and J shed 3 bases, with 9 bases lying between them. The CDR3 has 14 residues. From germline, CDR1 is MNHEY and CDR2 SVGAGI. CDR3 bases: TGTGCCAGCAGTTACTCGAGCCTGCTCTACGAGCAGTACTTC. It specifies CASSYSSLLYEQYF.

V gene TRBV28 combines with J gene TRBJ2-1; 7 bases map to TRBD1. Per the germline V gene, CDR1 is MDHEN and CDR2 is SYDVKM. V dropped 7 bases and J dropped 10; count of bases not matched to a gene: 10. The CDR3 covers 13 residues. The DNA of the CDR3 is TGTGCCAGCAAAGGACAGGAGCCTTGGGAGCAGTTCTTC. Protein: CASKGQEPWEQFF.

This clone was picked up one time. V and J are TRBV28 and TRBJ2-5, with TRBD1 identical over 7 bases. The V segment lost 4 bases and the J segment 7 bases; nucleotides outside the gene matches: 3. The CDR3 is made up of 12 amino acids. Germline V CDR1 and CDR2: MDHEN, SYDVKM. Here the CDR3 reads CASSSQGVTQYF. CDR3 nucleotide sequence: TGTGCCAGCAGTTCCCAGGGGGTGACCCAGTACTTC.

The gene calls are TRBV4-2 and TRBJ1-1; 10 bases are a match to TRBD1. This CDR3 is built from 17 residues. V was clipped by 3 bases and J by 0 bases; unmatched bases: 7. CDR1 and CDR2 from the germline V gene are LGHNA and YNFKEQ. The CDR3 DNA reads TGTGCCAGCAGCCACGCGGGACAGGGGACCATGAACACTGAAGCTTTCTTT. Protein product: CASSHAGQGTMNTEAFF.

The genes are TRBV6-6 and TRBJ1-2, with 7 bases aligning to TRBD1. The V gene end was trimmed by 5 bases and the J gene end by 0 bases; junction bases not matched to a gene: 3. This CDR3 spans 14 amino acids. Germline V gives CDR1 MNHNY, CDR2 SVGAGI (reference sequence). The CDR3 region is CASSRQGSNYGYTF. The CDR3 region has the DNA TGTGCCAGCAGTCGACAGGGATCTAACTATGGCTACACCTTC.

CDR3 protein: CASSLLEAGIGELFF. CDR3 DNA: TGTGCCAGCAGCTTACTAGAGGCGGGGATCGGGGAGCTGTTTTTT. The gene calls are TRBV7-9 and TRBJ2-2, with D tentatively TRBD2 (6 bases). CDR3 length equals 15 residues. V lost 2 bases and J lost 7, with 14 bases in between. Germline CDR1 SEHNR, CDR2 FQNEAQ (reference sequence).

CDR3 sequence (DNA): TGTGCCAGCAGCTTGGATTTCGTCGGGGGGCGGGCCGGGGAGCTGTTTTTT. This codes for CASSLDFVGGRAGELFF. The rearrangement uses TRBV5-6 and TRBJ2-2, with D perhaps matching TRBD2 (7 bases). Per the germline V gene, CDR1 is SGHDT and CDR2 is YYEEEE. The V and J ends lost 0 bases and 6 bases respectively, with 18 bases between them. The CDR3 totals 17 residues.

The chain joins TRBV6-6 to TRBJ1-5; a possible D gene is TRBD1 (5 bases). The CDR3 totals 13 residues. V was cut by 4 bases and J by 6 bases, with 10 bases left in between. CDR1 and CDR2 (germline): MNHNY, SVGAGI (reference sequence). In DNA, the CDR3 is TGTGCCAGCAGTTCACAGGCGGTTCAGCCCCAGCATTTT. This encodes CASSSQAVQPQHF.

The V gene is TRBV4-2, the J gene TRBJ2-2; D is ambiguous. The germline CDR1 and CDR2 sequences are LGHNA and YNFKEQ. The CDR3 runs 16 residues. V gave up 0 bases and J gave up 4 bases, with 12 bases separating them. The CDR3 region has the DNA TGTGCCAGCAGCCAAGATAAAGCGAAACCCACCGGGGAGCTGTTTTTT. Amino acid sequence: CASSQDKAKPTGELFF.

This clone was seen only once. Compared with germline, one end of the junction differs, possibly owing to a read error. The CDR3 protein is CASSLRGQDTGELFF. Here the CDR3 DNA reads TGTGCTAGCAGCTTACGGGGACAAGACACCGGGGAGCTGTTTTTT. This rearrangement joins TRBV7-7 to TRBJ2-2; TRBD1 is a possible D gene (6 bases). Per the germline V gene, CDR1 is SSHAT and CDR2 is FNYEAQ (reference sequence). The CDR3 spans 15 residues.

The chain has TRBV6-6 and TRBJ1-6; 7 bases align to TRBD1. Germline values: CDR1 MNHNY, CDR2 SVGAGI (reference sequence). The junction had 7 bases not matched to a gene; V was cut back by 7 bases and J by 10 bases. The CDR3 contains 13 residues. The CDR3 coding sequence is TGTGCCAGCAACCTACAAGGGGGCTCACCCCTCCACTTT. Protein sequence: CASNLQGGSPLHF.